This T cell receptor (beta chain) derives from a study of vaccination and CD4 T cells after COVID-19. Overall study: Post-COVID samples had a sampling time that fell a median roughly 98 days after diagnosis (range 35 to 161).

By proportion, this clonotype is medium-sized (0.01 to 0.1%). The antigen is not known. An Oncomine TCR Beta short-read assay was used to sequence the DNA from cultured CD4+ T cells. Someone extracted genomic DNA from cultured CD4+ T cells. TCRdb analysed the PCR reads with MiXCR anew, one entry per CDR3 protein. The sample records some 11,000 distinct CDR3 sequences, 60% to 80% being singletons. As to treatment: roughly 11-day PBMC culture with coronavirus spike peptide pools or control peptides (ViraFEST assay). Peptide pools at 8.5 to 10 ug/ml stimulated about 1.8 million PBMCs per well with about 9.5 IU/ml IL-2. Isolation of CD4+ T cells by negative selection took place after nine to ten days of culture. The CDR3 totals 15 residues. With 4 bases removed from V and 4 bases from J, the gap between germline ends came to 17 bases. Germline V lookup: CDR1 SGHKS, CDR2 YYEKEE (reference sequence).

The chain couples TRBV5-5 to TRBJ1-2; D gene unclear. Sequencing was done on a sample of CD4+ T cells from blood, cultured in vitro. This receptor was taken from a human donor who had recovered from COVID-19. The CDR3 spells CASSPLEPWAYGYTF. Written as DNA, the CDR3 is TGTGCCAGCAGCCCCCTGGAGCCCTGGGCCTATGGCTACACCTTC.